This T cell receptor beta chain was sequenced in a study of cytomegalovirus exposure and HLA in healthy donors. The primer mix had 60 Vbeta and 13 Jbeta primers. Sequencing used immunoSEQ multiplex PCR; TCRdb keeps in-frame clones, though not all of them. Its listing shows about 190,000 clones. A note on this clone: Antigen: not known.

Germline CDR1 is MNHNS and CDR2 is SASEGT. Trimming pared 3 bases from V and 1 base from J, leaving 7 bases between. There are 15 residues in the CDR3. Study observations and caveats: For most TCR beta V segments, an earlier analysis put the productive rate at about 87% or about 30% of the time. TRBV6-2, TRBV6-3 and some other V segments were excluded as indistinguishable. The study put some 150 TCR beta chains on its list as cytomegalovirus-associated.

This sequence was found in a woman in her thirties in good health and CMV-seropositive. The chain joins TRBV6-1 to TRBJ1-6; D is ambiguous. Input material: PBMCs. The CDR3: CASSDAGSYNSPLHF. Written as DNA, the CDR3 is TGTGCCAGCAGTGATGCCGGTTCCTATAATTCACCCCTCCACTTT.